These T cell receptor beta chains were read from a single sample in a study of beta chain features in type 1 diabetes. Some clones are missing from TCRdb's copy, which holds only in-frame ones; the method was immunoSEQ multiplex PCR. The table has 310,000 or so clones, 7.5% to 9% seen once. What was sequenced was central memory CD4+ T cells from blood. These receptors were collected from a woman under 30 in good health. Each CDR3 is given with its conserved first and last residue. D genes are given only for firm matches. The listing skips clone size in some rows; elsewhere it reads once, few, many or a size class.

D: .
length: 14
V: TRBV7-8
J: TRBJ2-2
size: .
CDR3: CASSPGAVTGELFF
DNA: TGTGCCAGCAGCCCTGGGGCGGTCACCGGGGAGCTGTTTTTT

D: .
length: 13
V: TRBV9
J: TRBJ2-5
size: .
CDR3: CASSVKPQETQYF
DNA: TGTGCCAGCAGCGTAAAGCCGCAAGAGACCCAGTACTTC

D: .
length: 16
V: TRBV7-2
J: TRBJ2-7
size: many
CDR3: CASSLAPGRRSYEQYF
DNA: TGTGCCAGCAGCTTAGCTCCGGGACGACGCTCCTACGAGCAGTACTTC

D: TRBD2
length: 16
V: TRBV18
J: TRBJ2-6
size: .
CDR3: CASSLAGGLGANVLTF
DNA: TGTGCCAGCTCACTGGCGGGGGGCCTTGGGGCCAACGTCCTGACTTTC

D: TRBD2
length: 19
V: TRBV7-2
J: TRBJ2-6
size: many
CDR3: CASSSRAGASAAGANVLTF
DNA: TGTGCCAGCAGCTCACGAGCGGGAGCTTCCGCGGCTGGGGCCAACGTCCTGACTTTC

D: .
length: 14
V: TRBV5-6
J: TRBJ2-7
size: .
CDR3: CASSTQDRSDEQYF
DNA: TGTGCCAGCAGCACTCAGGATAGGTCGGACGAGCAGTACTTC

D: .
length: 14
V: TRBV27
J: TRBJ1-1
size: .
CDR3: CASSRRGMNTEAFF
DNA: TGTGCCAGCAGCCGACGGGGGATGAACACTGAAGCTTTCTTT

D: .
length: 15
V: TRBV28
J: TRBJ2-1
size: many
CDR3: CASTPGGRLTSEQFF
DNA: TGTGCCAGCACCCCGGGCGGGCGGTTAACATCTGAGCAGTTCTTC

D: .
length: 11
V: TRBV20-1
J: TRBJ2-7
size: .
CDR3: CSARDRGTDLF
DNA: TGCAGTGCTAGAGATCGGGGGACAGATCTCTTC

D: .
length: 15
V: TRBV9
J: TRBJ2-1
size: many
CDR3: CASSPTASSYNEQFF
DNA: TGTGCCAGCAGCCCCACGGCAAGCTCCTACAATGAGCAGTTCTTC

D: .
length: 12
V: TRBV7-2
J: TRBJ2-7
size: .
CDR3: CASSFRVEEQYF
DNA: TGTGCCAGCAGCTTCAGGGTGGAAGAGCAGTACTTC

D: TRBD1
length: 16
V: TRBV4-2
J: TRBJ2-7
size: .
CDR3: CASSQDLAGGLNEQYF
DNA: TGTGCCAGCAGCCAAGATCTGGCAGGGGGCTTGAACGAGCAGTACTTC

D: .
length: 12
V: TRBV10-3
J: TRBJ2-7
size: .
CDR3: CAIKAEGYEQYF
DNA: TGTGCCATCAAGGCGGAAGGCTACGAGCAGTACTTC

D: .
length: 17
V: TRBV4-2
J: TRBJ2-1
size: .
CDR3: CASSLELRGSSYNEQFF
DNA: TGTGCCAGCAGCTTGGAATTGCGGGGCAGCTCCTACAATGAGCAGTTCTTC

D: TRBD1
length: 16
V: TRBV28
J: TRBJ2-4
size: .
CDR3: CASSSPGQVAKNIQYF
DNA: TGTGCCAGCAGTTCCCCGGGACAGGTAGCCAAAAACATTCAGTACTTC

D: TRBD2
length: 14
V: TRBV7-6
J: TRBJ2-2
size: .
CDR3: CATSGTVNTGELFF
DNA: TGTGCCACTAGCGGGACGGTCAACACCGGGGAGCTGTTTTTT

D: TRBD1
length: 15
V: TRBV5-1
J: TRBJ1-4
size: .
CDR3: CASSLAGTGVEKLFF
DNA: TGCGCCAGCAGCTTGGCCGGGACAGGGGTAGAAAAACTGTTTTTT

D: .
length: 11
V: TRBV2
J: TRBJ2-3
size: few
CDR3: CASGSDDTQYF
DNA: TGTGCCAGCGGGAGTGACGATACGCAGTATTTT

D: .
length: 15
V: TRBV7-8
J: TRBJ2-5
size: .
CDR3: CASSPREGQGETQYF
DNA: TGTGCCAGCAGCCCGCGTGAGGGTCAGGGTGAGACCCAGTACTTC

D: .
length: 14
V: TRBV7-2
J: TRBJ1-2
size: .
CDR3: CASSLAKGREGYTF
DNA: TGTGCCAGCAGCTTAGCGAAGGGACGGGAGGGCTACACCTTC

D: .
length: 16
V: TRBV19
J: TRBJ2-3
size: few
CDR3: CASSNPLRLSTDTQYF
DNA: TGTGCCAGTAGCAACCCCTTGAGGCTTAGCACAGATACGCAGTATTTT

D: .
length: 16
V: TRBV2
J: TRBJ2-7
size: .
CDR3: CASTGGPGRRTYEQYF
DNA: TGTGCCAGCACCGGGGGCCCGGGTCGGAGGACCTACGAGCAGTACTTC

D: .
length: 15
V: TRBV28
J: TRBJ2-7
size: few
CDR3: CASSLGSGWKNEQYF
DNA: TGTGCCAGCAGTTTAGGTTCAGGGTGGAAAAACGAGCAGTACTTC

D: .
length: 14
V: TRBV29-1
J: TRBJ2-4
size: .
CDR3: CSVELDEKKNIQYF
DNA: TGCAGCGTTGAGTTAGACGAAAAGAAAAACATTCAGTACTTC

D: .
length: 14
V: TRBV7-2
J: TRBJ2-1
size: few
CDR3: CASSIAVQYNEQFF
DNA: TGTGCCAGCAGCATAGCGGTACAATACAATGAGCAGTTCTTC

D: .
length: 12
V: TRBV7-2
J: TRBJ2-3
size: few
CDR3: CASSSARDTQYF
DNA: TGTGCCAGCAGCTCGGCCAGAGATACGCAGTATTTT

D: TRBD2
length: 16
V: TRBV10-2
J: TRBJ2-2
size: .
CDR3: CASSEGTSGRPGELFF
DNA: TGCGCCAGCAGTGAAGGGACTAGCGGGAGGCCCGGGGAGCTGTTTTTT

D: TRBD1
length: 15
V: TRBV10-1
J: TRBJ2-7
size: few
CDR3: CASRGRDRFVYEQYF
DNA: TGCGCCAGCAGAGGACGGGACAGGTTTGTCTACGAGCAGTACTTC

D: TRBD1
length: 15
V: TRBV19
J: TRBJ2-2
size: .
CDR3: CASSPRQGSAGELFF
DNA: TGTGCCAGTAGTCCCCGACAGGGATCAGCCGGGGAGCTGTTTTTT

D: TRBD2
length: 13
V: TRBV18
J: TRBJ2-3
size: many
CDR3: CASSPGLEDTQYF
DNA: TGTGCCAGCTCACCCGGACTAGAGGATACGCAGTATTTT

D: .
length: 15
V: TRBV11-2
J: TRBJ2-1
size: few
CDR3: CASSLRATPNNEQFF
DNA: TGTGCCAGCAGCTTGAGGGCTACTCCCAACAATGAGCAGTTCTTC

D: .
length: 18
V: TRBV18
J: TRBJ1-5
size: few
CDR3: CASSPAATGYVSDQPQHF
DNA: TGTGCCAGCTCACCAGCGGCAACAGGGTATGTAAGTGATCAGCCCCAGCATTTT

D: TRBD1
length: 14
V: TRBV6-5
J: TRBJ2-7
size: few
CDR3: CASSRGDRPYEQYF
DNA: TGTGCCAGCAGTCGAGGGGACAGGCCCTACGAGCAGTACTTC

D: .
length: 18
V: TRBV11-1
J: TRBJ2-1
size: .
CDR3: CASSLVAQGQTFYNEQFF
DNA: TGTGCCAGCAGCTTAGTCGCTCAGGGACAAACCTTTTACAATGAGCAGTTCTTC

D: TRBD2
length: 15
V: TRBV7-2
J: TRBJ2-5
size: few
CDR3: CASSPRTSQLVTQYF
DNA: TGTGCCAGCAGCCCTCGGACTAGTCAGTTGGTGACCCAGTACTTC

D: TRBD2
length: 16
V: TRBV5-4
J: TRBJ2-3
size: few
CDR3: CASSPLAGDNTDTQYF
DNA: TGTGCCAGCAGCCCCCTAGCGGGGGATAACACAGATACGCAGTATTTT

D: .
length: 15
V: TRBV7-5
J: TRBJ2-3
size: few
CDR3: CARSAGTSSTDTQYF
DNA: TGTGCCAGAAGCGCAGGGACTAGCAGCACAGATACGCAGTATTTT

D: .
length: 14
V: TRBV7-2
J: TRBJ1-1
size: few
CDR3: CASSLDLGTPGAFF
DNA: TGTGCCAGCAGCTTAGACCTGGGCACCCCTGGGGCTTTCTTT

D: TRBD2
length: 13
V: TRBV6-5
J: TRBJ2-1
size: few
CDR3: CARTAGGPIEQFF
DNA: TGTGCCAGAACAGCGGGAGGGCCTATTGAGCAGTTCTTC

D: TRBD2
length: 15
V: TRBV18
J: TRBJ2-5
size: .
CDR3: CASSSVTSGGETQYF
DNA: TGTGCCAGCTCATCCGTGACTAGCGGGGGTGAGACCCAGTACTTC

D: .
length: 13
V: TRBV7-9
J: TRBJ2-1
size: few
CDR3: CASSLGLANEQFF
DNA: TGTGCCAGCAGCTTAGGCCTAGCCAATGAGCAGTTCTTC

D: .
length: 14
V: TRBV25-1
J: TRBJ2-7
size: few
CDR3: CASRSQGGSYEQYF
DNA: TGTGCCAGCAGGTCACAGGGAGGCTCCTACGAGCAGTACTTC

D: TRBD1
length: 16
V: TRBV11-2
J: TRBJ2-1
size: .
CDR3: CASSSLMHRGPNEQFF
DNA: TGTGCCAGCAGCTCCCTTATGCACAGGGGGCCGAATGAGCAGTTCTTC

D: .
length: 13
V: TRBV11-3
J: TRBJ2-5
size: .
CDR3: CASSSLHQETQYF
DNA: TGTGCCAGCAGCTCGTTACACCAAGAGACCCAGTACTTC

D: .
length: 11
V: TRBV6-6
J: TRBJ2-5
size: few
CDR3: CASSYGETQYF
DNA: TGTGCCAGCAGTTACGGGGAGACCCAGTACTTC